Shown below are 24 T cell receptor beta chains from a single sample sequenced in a study of T-cell reconstitution after alpha-beta-depleted transplantation in children. Preparation of the TCRbeta library was carried out with unique molecular identifiers. TCRdb reprocessed the PCR reads via MiXCR and lists one record per CDR3 protein. This repertoire shows 280,000 or so distinct CDR3 sequences, around 10% found once; its top ten account for around 22%. Specimen: peripheral blood, collected 180 days after TCRalphabeta/CD19-depleted stem cell transplant. These receptor sequences come from a male patient aged 2 to 9 who had a stem cell transplant for chronic granulomatous disease, so the T cells may come from the graft donor.

In its sample, this clonotype was seen many times. The V gene is TRBV10-3, the J gene TRBJ2-5, with 7 nucleotides matching TRBD1. Germline assignment: CDR1 ENHRY and CDR2 SYGVKD. Trimming at V came to 5 bases and at J to 2 bases, leaving 2 bases not matched to a gene. The CDR3 runs 13 residues. The CDR3 DNA sequence: TGTGCCATCAGTTTGGGACAGCAAGAGACCCAGTACTTC. Its translation is CAISLGQQETQYF.

This clonotype was seen only a few times. The genes are TRBV11-2 and TRBJ2-7, with 7 nucleotides matching TRBD1. V lost 5 bases, J lost 1 base, and 8 bases stayed unmatched. This CDR3 region has 15 residues. Germline CDR1 reads SGHAT; CDR2 reads FQNNGV. CDR3 coding DNA: TGTGCCAGCAGCAGGTACAGGGGCCCTTCCTACGAGCAGTACTTC. Encoded protein: CASSRYRGPSYEQYF.

The genes are TRBV10-2 and TRBJ2-7; D not resolved. This CDR3 has 13 residues. Germline CDR1 is WSHSY and CDR2 is SAAADI. V gave up 7 bases and J gave up 2 bases, with 12 bases separating them. In DNA, the CDR3 is TGCGCCAGCAAGGCAGCCCCAACCTACGAGCAGTACTTC. This translates into CASKAAPTYEQYF.

This clonotype was counted many times. J is TRBJ1-5 and V is TRBV5-1, with a weak D call TRBD1 (6 bases). V was cut by 0 bases and J by 2 bases, with 12 bases left in between. Germline CDR1 reads SGHRS; CDR2 reads YFSETQ. The CDR3 consists of 16 residues. CDR3 amino acids: CASSLAGGPGNQPQHF. The CDR3 DNA sequence: TGCGCCAGCAGCTTGGCGGGGGGGCCGGGCAATCAGCCCCAGCATTTT.

In its sample, this clonotype was seen many times. The chain is built from TRBV28 and TRBJ2-7, with TRBD2 identical over 9 bases. Trimming at V came to 7 bases and at J to 1 base, leaving 8 bases not matched to a gene. The V gene's germline CDR1 is MDHEN and CDR2 SYDVKM. This CDR3 spans 15 amino acids. The CDR3 nucleotides read TGTGCCAGCAAACTTAGCGGGAGCGCATCCTACGAGCAGTACTTC. Translation: CASKLSGSASYEQYF.

This sequence joins TRBV5-4 and TRBJ1-1, with 7 positions matching TRBD1. The CDR3 totals 14 residues. Trimming took 4 bases from V and 3 from J; bases not matched to a gene: 6. CDR1 is SGHNT and CDR2 is YYREEE in the germline V gene (reference sequence). CDR3 nucleotide sequence: TGTGCCAGCAGCGCGCGAGGGGGCTACACTGAAGCTTTCTTT. Protein product: CASSARGGYTEAFF.

This clonotype turned up a few times. V usage is TRBV27 and J usage is TRBJ2-1, with no clear D. The CDR3 extends over 16 amino acids. Germline V gives CDR1 MNHEY, CDR2 SMNVEV (reference sequence). V was pared by 0 bases and J by 0 bases, with 9 bases between. The CDR3: CASSLSATSSYNEQFF. CDR3 bases: TGTGCCAGCAGTTTATCGGCGACGAGCTCCTACAATGAGCAGTTCTTC.

This clonotype came up many times. The chain is built from TRBV5-6 and TRBJ2-5; TRBD2 aligns across 7 bases. V was pared by 4 bases and J by 5 bases, with 14 bases of the junction left unmatched. The CDR3 runs 16 residues. Germline assignment: CDR1 SGHDT and CDR2 YYEEEE. The CDR3 DNA reads as TGTGCCAGCAGCGATCTGGGGGACTATGGTGGCGAGACCCAGTACTTC. This codes for CASSDLGDYGGETQYF.

In its sample, this clonotype was seen many times. Here the CDR3 reads CASSLGGTNEKLFF. DNA of the CDR3: TGCGCCAGCAGCCTGGGGGGGACTAATGAAAAACTGTTTTTT. This chain uses TRBV5-1 with TRBJ1-4; D might be TRBD1 (5 bases). The germline V and J ends were trimmed by 4 bases and 2 bases, with 9 bases remaining between them. The CDR3 totals 14 residues. Per the germline V gene, CDR1 is SGHRS and CDR2 is YFSETQ.

This clonotype was seen at least ten times. The V and J genes are TRBV9 and TRBJ2-3; 8 positions match TRBD2. This CDR3 region has 16 residues. Germline CDR1 reads SGDLS; CDR2 reads YYNGEE. J gave up 3 bases and V 3 bases, and 9 bases lay outside the gene matches. The CDR3 DNA is TGTGCCAGCAGCGCCCGTGGAGCGGGAGTGACAGATACGCAGTATTTT. This codes for CASSARGAGVTDTQYF.

The chain employs TRBV27 and TRBJ2-2; D is possibly TRBD1 (6 bases). Germline CDR1 is MNHEY and CDR2 is SMNVEV (reference sequence). There are 17 residues in the CDR3. V lost 6 bases to trimming and J lost 3 bases, with 20 bases between them. This CDR3 reads CASRQFLLQGHTGELFF. CDR3 DNA: TGTGCCAGCAGGCAGTTTCTCTTACAGGGTCACACCGGGGAGCTGTTTTTT.

This clonotype was picked up many times. The CDR3 loop is CASSKSASGANVLTF. CDR3 DNA sequence: TGTGCCAGCAGCAAATCGGCCTCTGGGGCCAACGTCCTGACTTTC. V usage is TRBV7-3 and J usage is TRBJ2-6; the D is unclear. The germline CDR1 and CDR2 sequences are SGHTA and FQGTGA. This CDR3 region has 15 residues. Trimming removed 5 bases at V and 0 bases at J, with 8 bases between.

This clonotype was counted at least ten times. This chain links TRBV20-1 with TRBJ2-7, with 10 bases lining up with TRBD2. Germline assignment: CDR1 DFQATT and CDR2 SNEGSKA (reference sequence). The V gene end was trimmed by 0 bases and the J gene end by 3 bases; junction bases not matched to a gene: 2. The CDR3 runs 14 residues. Here the CDR3 reads CSARELAGIYEQYF. The CDR3 DNA is TGCAGTGCTAGAGAACTAGCGGGGATCTACGAGCAGTACTTC.

Only a few counts were recorded for this clonotype. V usage is TRBV4-2 and J usage is TRBJ2-1, with D perhaps TRBD2 (6 bases). CDR3 length equals 14 residues. Germline V lookup: CDR1 LGHNA, CDR2 YNFKEQ. Trimming cost V 0 bases and J 8 bases, with 11 bases left between them. The CDR3 loop reads CASSQDGGNHEQFF. The CDR3 nucleotides read TGTGCCAGCAGCCAAGATGGCGGGAATCATGAGCAGTTCTTC.

This clonotype was observed many times. The gene calls are TRBV7-2 and TRBJ2-3; TRBD2 is a possible D gene (6 bases). The CDR3 consists of 17 residues. Germline V gives CDR1 SGHTA, CDR2 FQGNSA. With 0 bases removed from V and 0 bases from J, the gap between germline ends came to 13 bases. The CDR3, as DNA: TGTGCCAGCAGCTTAGCCATGGACGGACTAAGCACAGATACGCAGTATTTT. It encodes CASSLAMDGLSTDTQYF.

This clonotype appeared many times. This rearrangement joins TRBV20-1 to TRBJ2-1; 7 positions agree with TRBD2. Germline V CDR1 and CDR2: DFQATT, SNEGSKA (reference sequence). The CDR3 runs 15 residues. V shed 3 bases, J shed 0 bases, and the junction held 5 bases outside the gene matches. CDR3 protein: CSARTSYSSYNEQFF. In DNA form, the CDR3 reads TGCAGTGCTAGGACTAGCTATAGCTCCTACAATGAGCAGTTCTTC.

This clonotype was seen many times. V gene TRBV14 combines with J gene TRBJ2-2; 10 nucleotides agree with TRBD2. V lost 2 bases and J lost 5; bases outside the gene matches: 5. The CDR3 loop spans 16 amino acids. CDR1 and CDR2 from the germline V gene are SGHDN and FVKESK. The CDR3: CASSQTSGIGTGELFF. CDR3 nucleotide sequence: TGTGCCAGCAGCCAAACTAGCGGGATTGGGACCGGGGAGCTGTTTTTT.

This clonotype was seen only a few times. V gene TRBV20-1 combines with J gene TRBJ2-4; D is perhaps TRBD1 (6 bases). V lost 5 bases, J lost 6 bases, and 14 bases lay in between. The CDR3 is 13 amino acids. CDR1 DFQATT and CDR2 SNEGSKA come from the germline V gene (reference sequence). The CDR3 region is CSAAGTRGNIQYF. The CDR3 DNA reads TGCAGTGCTGCCGGGACAAGGGGAAACATTCAGTACTTC.

This clonotype was observed many times. The V gene is TRBV20-1, the J gene TRBJ2-3; 9 bases line up with TRBD2. CDR1 and CDR2 (germline): DFQATT, SNEGSKA (reference sequence). V shed 5 bases and J 8 bases; nucleotides not matched to a gene: 11. The CDR3 consists of 14 residues. The CDR3 DNA reads as TGCAGTGCTTTAAGAGGTCCTAGCGGGGCTACGCAGTATTTT. This translates into CSALRGPSGATQYF.

This clonotype was detected many times. V usage is TRBV20-1 and J usage is TRBJ2-7; D might be TRBD2 (6 bases). With 2 bases removed from V and 2 bases from J, the gap between germline ends came to 19 bases. This CDR3 contains 16 residues. CDR1 is DFQATT, CDR2 SNEGSKA, per germline (reference sequence). The CDR3 DNA is TGCAGTGCTAGATACCTCATTAGCGGCCGGCCCTACGAGCAGTACTTC. Translated: CSARYLISGRPYEQYF.

This clonotype was seen at least ten times. This sequence joins TRBV13 and TRBJ2-3; D gene uncertain. CDR1 PRHDT and CDR2 FYEKMQ come from the germline V gene (reference sequence). CDR3 length: 16 amino acids. V was clipped by 3 bases and J by 4 bases, with 17 bases between them. CDR3 sequence: CASSFPDATPSDTQYF. CDR3 coding DNA: TGTGCCAGCAGCTTCCCAGACGCAACCCCGTCAGATACGCAGTATTTT.

This clonotype was counted many times. The chain combines TRBV11-2 with TRBJ1-2; a possible D gene is TRBD1 (6 bases). CDR1 and CDR2 from the germline V gene are SGHAT and FQNNGV. CDR3 length: 17 residues. Trimming cost V 4 bases and J 4 bases, with 22 bases left between them. In nucleotides, the CDR3 is TGTGCCAGCAGCTCCCCGAAGGGACAAACTAGCGGCTATGGCTACACCTTC. It encodes CASSSPKGQTSGYGYTF.

This clonotype appeared many times. The chain is built from TRBV12-3 or TRBV12-4 and TRBJ2-7; 8 bases are a match to TRBD1. The V segment lost 3 bases and the J segment 2 bases; nucleotides outside the gene matches: 9. This CDR3 comprises 16 residues. The CDR3 loop reads CASSLFWAGGPYEQYF. Here the CDR3 DNA reads TGTGCCAGCAGTTTGTTCTGGGCAGGGGGCCCCTACGAGCAGTACTTC.

There are many counts of this clonotype. V and J are TRBV5-1 and TRBJ2-7; TRBD2 matches at 12 bases. V was clipped by 8 bases and J by 4 bases; unmatched bases: 4. Per the germline V gene, CDR1 is SGHRS and CDR2 is YFSETQ. CDR3 length: 13 amino acids. CDR3 DNA sequence: TGCGCCAGTACCGGGACTAGCGGGTACGAGCAGTACTTC. Its translation is CASTGTSGYEQYF.